This TCR beta chain was profiled in a study of identifying expanded T cells in peripheral blood. Study-level findings and limits: Clone count variance between approximately 2-week samples rose with total template count. Over approximately two and four weeks, about 17 and 20 clones changed, versus roughly 1.1 between replicates.

With regard to this clone: Its antigen is unknown.

The assay was immunoSEQ multiplex PCR, and TCRdb's table has in-frame clones only and misses some. The table includes 90,000 to 120,000 clones, around nine tenths detected once. There are 12 residues in the CDR3. Trimming left V 6 bases short and J 7 bases short, with 9 bases between. Germline loops: CDR1 SNHLY, CDR2 FYNNEI. No infections or other immune events were documented during collection. The receptor was derived from a person aged 18 to 75 in good health. V is TRBV2 and J is TRBJ2-2; D remains unclear. Source material: blood. The CDR3 coding sequence is TGTGCCAGCAGCCTACTCGTCGGGGAGCTGTTTTTT. It translates to CASSLLVGELFF. Full variable domain (remainder filled in from reference TRBV2 and TRBJ2-2): EPEVTQTPSHQVTQMGQEVILRCVPISNHLYFYWYRQILGQKVEFLVSFYNNEISEKSEIFDDQFSVERPDGSNFTLKIRSTKLEDSAMYFCASSLLVGELFFGEGSRLTVL.